The 14 T cell receptor beta chains reported below all come from one sample, sequenced in a study of blood T cell repertoires in COVID-19 (dated by TCRdb to about 2020). The library came from the immunoSEQ multiplex PCR assay. Drawn from immuneACCESS, this table holds only the in-frame rearrangements with V and J called that TCRdb kept. Clones are partly lost; checked studies trace under half to an unresolved V gene and leave the rest unexplained. For this sample the table gives some 200,000 clones, of which around four fifths were detected only once. The ten largest account for about a sixth of the sample. Source material: peripheral blood. The receptors shown here come from a woman older than 75 with active or convalescent COVID-19.

This clone appeared a single time. This rearrangement joins TRBV7-9 to TRBJ1-2; the D gene is possibly TRBD1 (6 bases). The CDR3 loop spans 14 amino acids. V lost 2 bases and J 2 bases, leaving 9 bases between the germline ends. Germline V gives CDR1 SEHNR, CDR2 FQNEAQ (reference sequence). As DNA, the CDR3 is TGTGCCAGCAGCTTACGCCAGGGGAACTATGGCTACACCTTC. Its translation is CASSLRQGNYGYTF.

The chain is built from TRBV10-3 and TRBJ1-2; possibly TRBD1 for D (5 bases). The CDR3 has 13 residues. The germline V and J ends were trimmed by 7 bases and 0 bases, with 9 bases remaining between them. Germline V gene data show CDR1 as ENHRY and CDR2 as SYGVKD. The CDR3 loop is CAITPDTNYGYTF. The CDR3 nucleotides read TGTGCCATCACTCCGGACACTAACTATGGCTACACCTTC.

The chain uses TRBV3-1 (or the pseudogene TRBV3-2) and TRBJ2-5; no firm D call. The CDR3 totals 13 residues. The V and J ends lost 6 bases and 7 bases respectively, with 15 bases between them. Germline lookup yields CDR1 LGHDT and CDR2 YNNKEL (reference sequence). The CDR3 sequence is CASSTYDSGTQYF. The DNA for the CDR3 is TGTGCCAGCAGTACTTACGACTCGGGGACCCAGTACTTC.

J is TRBJ1-2 and V is TRBV4-3, with TRBD1 matching over 8 bases. In germline, CDR1 is LGHNA, CDR2 YSLEER. The CDR3 spans 14 residues. V gave up 4 bases and J gave up 4 bases; unmatched junction bases: 5. CDR3 region: CASSLTTGVYGYTF. The CDR3 DNA reads TGCGCCAGCAGCCTCACGACAGGGGTCTATGGCTACACCTTC.

This chain connects TRBV9 to TRBJ2-2; a possible D gene is TRBD1 (5 bases). Germline V gene sequence: CDR1 SGDLS, CDR2 YYNGEE. V was cut by 0 bases and J by 3 bases, with 9 bases left in between. CDR3 size: 15 residues. CDR3: CASSVEGRYTGELFF. Written as DNA, the CDR3 is TGTGCCAGCAGCGTAGAGGGGCGGTACACCGGGGAGCTGTTTTTT.

V and J are TRBV6-2 or TRBV6-3 and TRBJ2-3, with 9 bases fitting TRBD2. The CDR3 runs to 15 residues. J gave up 3 bases and V 4 bases, and 5 bases lay outside the gene matches. From germline, CDR1 is MNHEY and CDR2 SVGEGT. CDR3: CASSWPSGKTDTQYF. Here the CDR3 DNA reads TGTGCCAGCAGTTGGCCTAGCGGGAAGACAGATACGCAGTATTTT.

V and J are TRBV6-5 and TRBJ2-2; 8 positions agree with TRBD1. Germline CDR1 reads MNHEY; CDR2 reads SVGAGI. V shed 10 bases, J shed 7 bases, and the junction held 11 bases outside the gene matches. This CDR3 region has 14 residues. The CDR3 region has the DNA TGTGCCACCCAAACGGACAGGGAGGACGGGGAGCTGTTTTTT. It specifies CATQTDREDGELFF.

The CDR3 here is CASRGQGADGSYNEQFF. The CDR3 coding sequence is TGTGCCAGCAGGGGACAGGGGGCGGACGGATCCTACAATGAGCAGTTCTTC. The J gene is TRBJ2-1, the V gene TRBV5-4; TRBD1 aligns across 12 bases. The germline CDR1 and CDR2 sequences are SGHNT and YYREEE (reference sequence). The CDR3 has 17 amino acids. V lost 5 bases to trimming and J lost 1 base; unmatched junction nucleotides: 7. Complete variable domain (other parts from reference TRBV5-4 and TRBJ2-1): ETGVTQSPTHLIKTRGQQVTLRCSSQSGHNTVSWYQQALGQGPQFIFQYYREEENGRGNFPPRFSGLQFPNYSSELNVNALELDDSALYLCASRGQGADGSYNEQFFGPGTRLTVL.

The chain carries TRBV7-2 and TRBJ1-3; weak D call: TRBD1 (5 bases). The CDR3 runs 14 residues. V shed 4 bases and J shed 2 bases, with 9 bases lying between them. Germline lookup yields CDR1 SGHTA and CDR2 FQGNSA. DNA for the CDR3: TGTGCCAGCAGCTGGAGGGGCACTGGAAACACCATATATTTT. Translation gives CASSWRGTGNTIYF.

As for this clone: The junction and the germline gene differ at one end; a read error may be behind it. The chain links TRBV20-1 to TRBJ2-5, with 7 bases matching TRBD2. This CDR3 region has 11 residues. The germline CDR1 and CDR2 sequences are DFQATT and SNEGSKA (reference sequence). The CDR3 sequence: CSARGAGERHF. In DNA form, the CDR3 reads TGCAGTGCTAGAGGGGCGGGGGAGCGTCACTTC.

The chain combines TRBV19 with TRBJ2-5; TRBD1 agrees at 8 bases. The CDR3 covers 14 residues. The V gene end was trimmed by 4 bases and the J gene end by 5 bases; junction bases not matched to a gene: 6. CDR1 is LNHDA and CDR2 is SQIVND in the germline V gene (reference sequence). Written as DNA, the CDR3 is TGTGCCAGTAGTACAGGGGGCCAGGGGGAGACCCAGTACTTC. Amino acid sequence: CASSTGGQGETQYF.

The V gene is TRBV12-5, the J gene TRBJ2-3, with TRBD2 as a possible D gene (6 bases). This CDR3 comprises 13 residues. V gave up 5 bases and J gave up 3 bases, with 9 bases separating them. The germline CDR1 and CDR2 sequences are LGHNT and FRNRAP. The CDR3 DNA reads as TGTGCTAGTGGTCTTAGCGGAACAGATACGCAGTATTTT. This encodes CASGLSGTDTQYF.

The chain is built from TRBV7-6 and TRBJ2-5; 9 positions agree with TRBD1. The CDR3 extends over 15 amino acids. V lost 5 bases, J lost 4 bases, and 8 bases stayed unmatched. CDR1 is SGHVS, CDR2 FNYEAQ, per germline. CDR3 sequence: CASSLPGQGLETQYF. CDR3 DNA sequence: TGTGCCAGCAGCCTCCCCGGACAGGGGTTAGAGACCCAGTACTTC. The full variable domain, in which reference TRBV7-6 and TRBJ2-5 provide the parts outside the CDR3, is GAGVSQSPRYKVTKRGQDVALRCDPISGHVSLYWYRQALGQGPEFLTYFNYEAQQDKSGLPNDRFSAERPEGSISTLTIQRTEQRDSAMYRCASSLPGQGLETQYFGPGTRLLVL.

There are many counts of this clone. The chain couples TRBV6-5 to TRBJ1-1; D unresolved. V lost 7 bases, J lost 5 bases, and 11 bases lay in between. There are 12 residues in the CDR3. Germline loops: CDR1 MNHEY, CDR2 SVGAGI. The CDR3 DNA reads as TGTGCCAGCAACAGCGGGGATACTGAAGCTTTCTTT. The encoded protein is CASNSGDTEAFF.